These 6 T cell receptor beta chains were sequenced from one sample in a study of T cell responses to AZD1222 COVID-19 vaccine. This table comes from immunoSEQ multiplex PCR, and its TCRdb copy is limited to in-frame clones, with some not included. The sample consists of around 100,000 clones, roughly 84% of them appearing once. The sample consisted of peripheral blood, taken on day 0 of AZD1222 vaccination. The receptors shown here come from an adult in good health.

This rearrangement joins TRBV9 to TRBJ1-6; the match to TRBD1 covers 7 bases. The CDR3 covers 17 residues. Germline-derived CDR1 and CDR2 are SGDLS and YYNGEE. Trimming cost V 3 bases and J 7 bases; bases outside gene matches: 13. The CDR3 region is CASSAPRQGRTNSPLHF. For the CDR3, the DNA is TGTGCCAGCAGCGCGCCACGACAGGGTAGGACCAATTCACCCCTCCACTTT.

J is TRBJ1-5 and V is TRBV11-2; the match to TRBD1 covers 9 bases. Germline V gives CDR1 SGHAT, CDR2 FQNNGV. This CDR3 has 17 amino acids. V gave up 1 base and J gave up 3 bases; unmatched junction bases: 7. CDR3: CASSLGPTGGLNQPQHF. In DNA form, the CDR3 reads TGTGCCAGCAGCTTAGGCCCGACAGGGGGACTCAATCAGCCCCAGCATTTT. Filled out from reference TRBV11-2 and TRBJ1-5, the complete variable domain reads EAGVAQSPRYKIIEKRQSVAFWCNPISGHATLYWYQQILGQGPKLLIQFQNNGVVDDSQLPKDRFSAERLKGVDSTLKIQPAKLEDSAVYLCASSLGPTGGLNQPQHFGDGTRLSIL.

The V call is TRBV5-6, the J call TRBJ1-2, with D maybe TRBD1 (6 bases). The CDR3 is 12 amino acids. Germline V gives CDR1 SGHDT, CDR2 YYEEEE. The V end lost 1 base, the J end lost 10 bases, and 11 bases lay between the germline ends. CDR3 nucleotide sequence: TGTGCCAGCAGCTTGTGGACAGCCGACTACACCTTC. Translating it yields CASSLWTADYTF.

V usage is TRBV24-1 and J usage is TRBJ1-1, with 9 positions matching TRBD1. CDR1 and CDR2 (germline): KGHDR, SFDVKD. The CDR3 spans 15 residues. Unmatched junction bases numbered 2, after V lost 3 bases and J lost 1 base. CDR3 sequence: CATSDAGQGNTEAFF. CDR3 coding DNA: TGTGCCACCAGTGATGCGGGACAGGGGAACACTGAAGCTTTCTTT.

This chain uses TRBV10-3 with TRBJ1-2, with 7 bases fitting TRBD1. Germline-derived CDR1 and CDR2 are ENHRY and SYGVKD. The CDR3 is 11 residues long. J gave up 7 bases and V 10 bases, and 6 bases lay outside the gene matches. The CDR3: CATQGRGGYTF. CDR3 in DNA: TGTGCCACACAGGGGCGGGGTGGCTACACCTTC.

The gene calls are TRBV28 and TRBJ1-1; the D is unclear. CDR3 length equals 14 residues. Germline CDR1 is MDHEN and CDR2 is SYDVKM. V was pared by 3 bases and J by 4 bases, with 12 bases between. The CDR3 sequence is CASSFFRSLTEAFF. The CDR3 DNA sequence: TGTGCCAGCAGTTTCTTTCGTTCTCTCACTGAAGCTTTCTTT.